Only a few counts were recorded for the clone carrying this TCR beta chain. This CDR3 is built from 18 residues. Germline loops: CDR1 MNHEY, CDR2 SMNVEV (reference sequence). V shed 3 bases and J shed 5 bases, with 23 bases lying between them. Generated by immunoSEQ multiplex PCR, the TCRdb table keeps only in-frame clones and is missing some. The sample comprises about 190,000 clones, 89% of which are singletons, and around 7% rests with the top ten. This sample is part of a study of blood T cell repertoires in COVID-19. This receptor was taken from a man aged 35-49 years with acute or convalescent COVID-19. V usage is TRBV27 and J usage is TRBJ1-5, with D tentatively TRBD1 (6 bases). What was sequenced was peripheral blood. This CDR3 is CASSFRSSGAGEYQPQHF. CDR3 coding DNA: TGTGCCAGCAGTTTTCGCTCCTCGGGGGCGGGGGAGTATCAGCCCCAGCATTTT.